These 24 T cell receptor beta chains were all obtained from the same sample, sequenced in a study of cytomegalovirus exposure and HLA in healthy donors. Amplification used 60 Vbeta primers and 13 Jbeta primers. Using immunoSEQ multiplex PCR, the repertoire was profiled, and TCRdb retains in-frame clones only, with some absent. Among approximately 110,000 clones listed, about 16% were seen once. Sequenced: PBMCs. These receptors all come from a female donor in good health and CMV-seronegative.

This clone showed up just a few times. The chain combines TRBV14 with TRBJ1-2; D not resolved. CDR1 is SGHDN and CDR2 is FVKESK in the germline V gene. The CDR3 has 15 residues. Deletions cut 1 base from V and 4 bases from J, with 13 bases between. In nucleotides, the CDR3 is TGTGCCAGCAGCCAAGGCGCAACACGGGGCTATGGCTACACCTTC. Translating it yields CASSQGATRGYGYTF.

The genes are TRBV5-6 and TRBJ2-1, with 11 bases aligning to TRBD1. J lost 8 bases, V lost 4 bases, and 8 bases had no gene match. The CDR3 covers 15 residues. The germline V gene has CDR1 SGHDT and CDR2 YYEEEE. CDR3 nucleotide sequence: TGTGCCAGCAGCCTTCGGGACAGGGGGTACTATGAGCAGTTCTTC. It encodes CASSLRDRGYYEQFF.

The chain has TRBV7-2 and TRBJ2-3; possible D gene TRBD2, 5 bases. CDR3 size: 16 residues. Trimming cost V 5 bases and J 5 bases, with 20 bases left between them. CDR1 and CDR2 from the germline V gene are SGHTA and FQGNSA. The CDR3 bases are TGTGCCAGCAGCCCCCAGGACTTGATGTCGGGAGATACGCAGTATTTT. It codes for CASSPQDLMSGDTQYF. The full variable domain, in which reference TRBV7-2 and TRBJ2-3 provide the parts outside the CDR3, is GAGVSQSPSNKVTEKGKDVELRCDPISGHTALYWYRQSLGQGLEFLIYFQGNSAPDKSGLPSDRFSAERTGGSVSTLTIQRTQQEDSAVYLCASSPQDLMSGDTQYFGPGTRLTVL.

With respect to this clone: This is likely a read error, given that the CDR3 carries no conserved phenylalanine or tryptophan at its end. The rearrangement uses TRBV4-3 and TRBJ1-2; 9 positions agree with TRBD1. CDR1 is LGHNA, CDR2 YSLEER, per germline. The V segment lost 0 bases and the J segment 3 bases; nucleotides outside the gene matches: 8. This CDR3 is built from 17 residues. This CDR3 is CASSQEQGARLHYGYTL. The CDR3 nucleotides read TGCGCCAGCAGCCAAGAACAGGGGGCCCGTCTCCACTATGGCTACACCCTC.

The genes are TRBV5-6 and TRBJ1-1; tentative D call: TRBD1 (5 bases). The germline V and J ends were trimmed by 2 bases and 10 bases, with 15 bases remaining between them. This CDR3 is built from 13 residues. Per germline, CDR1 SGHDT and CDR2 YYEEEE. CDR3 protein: CASSFDSARGAFF. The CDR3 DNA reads TGTGCCAGCAGCTTTGACAGTGCCCGTGGAGCTTTCTTT.

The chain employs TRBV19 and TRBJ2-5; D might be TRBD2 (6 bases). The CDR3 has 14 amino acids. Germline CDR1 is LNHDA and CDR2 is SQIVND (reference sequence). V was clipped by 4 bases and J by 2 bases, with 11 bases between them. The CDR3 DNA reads TGTGCCAGTAGTAAAGGAGGGAGGCAAGAGACCCAGTACTTC. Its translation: CASSKGGRQETQYF.

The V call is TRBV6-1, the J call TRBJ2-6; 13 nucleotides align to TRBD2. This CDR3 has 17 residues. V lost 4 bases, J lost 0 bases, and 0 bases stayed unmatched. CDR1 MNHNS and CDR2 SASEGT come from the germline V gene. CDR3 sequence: CASSGTSGSSGANVLTF. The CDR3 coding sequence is TGTGCCAGCAGTGGGACTAGCGGGAGCTCTGGGGCCAACGTCCTGACTTTC.

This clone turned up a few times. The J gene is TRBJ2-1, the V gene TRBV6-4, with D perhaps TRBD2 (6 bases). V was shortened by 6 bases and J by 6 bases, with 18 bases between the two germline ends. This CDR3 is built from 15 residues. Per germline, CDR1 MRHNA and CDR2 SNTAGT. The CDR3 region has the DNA TGTGCCAGCAGGGAGGATAGTGGGAGGCTCAATGAGCAGTTCTTC. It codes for CASREDSGRLNEQFF.

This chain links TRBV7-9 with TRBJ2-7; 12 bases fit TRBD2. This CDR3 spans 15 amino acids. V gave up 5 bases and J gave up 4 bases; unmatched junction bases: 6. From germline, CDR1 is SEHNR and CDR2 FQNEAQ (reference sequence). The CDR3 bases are TGTGCCAGCAGCCTAACTAGCGGGAGGTTTTACGAGCAGTACTTC. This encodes CASSLTSGRFYEQYF.

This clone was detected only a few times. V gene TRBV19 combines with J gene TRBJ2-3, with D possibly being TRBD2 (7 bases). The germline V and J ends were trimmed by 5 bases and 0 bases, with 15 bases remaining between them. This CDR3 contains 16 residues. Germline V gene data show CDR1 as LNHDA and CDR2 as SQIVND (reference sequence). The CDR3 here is CASSPHGGPSTDTQYF. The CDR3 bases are TGTGCCAGTAGTCCCCACGGGGGGCCCAGCACAGATACGCAGTATTTT.

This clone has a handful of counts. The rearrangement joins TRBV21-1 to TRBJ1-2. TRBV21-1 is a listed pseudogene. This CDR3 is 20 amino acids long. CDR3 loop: CASSSRPRPVSLEDNYGYTF. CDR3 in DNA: TGTGCCAGCAGCTCCCGCCCCCGACCAGTATCTCTCGAGGATAACTATGGCTACACCTTC.

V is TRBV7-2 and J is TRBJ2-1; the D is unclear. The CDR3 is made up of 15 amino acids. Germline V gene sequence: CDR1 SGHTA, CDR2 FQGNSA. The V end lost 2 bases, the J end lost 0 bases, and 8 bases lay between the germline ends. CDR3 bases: TGTGCCAGCAGCTTATACTCGAGCTCCTACAATGAGCAGTTCTTC. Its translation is CASSLYSSSYNEQFF.

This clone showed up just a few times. CDR3 loop: CASNPGDVNTEAFF. CDR3 sequence (DNA): TGTGCCAGCAATCCCGGGGATGTGAACACTGAAGCTTTCTTT. The chain links TRBV6-5 to TRBJ1-1, with D uncertain. V was cut by 7 bases and J by 0 bases, with 12 bases left in between. This CDR3 spans 14 amino acids. Looked up from germline, CDR1 is MNHEY and CDR2 is SVGAGI.

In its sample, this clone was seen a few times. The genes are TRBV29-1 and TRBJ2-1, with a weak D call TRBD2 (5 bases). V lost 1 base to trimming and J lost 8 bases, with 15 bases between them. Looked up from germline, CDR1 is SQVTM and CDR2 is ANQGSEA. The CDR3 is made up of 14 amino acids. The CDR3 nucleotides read TGCAGCGTTGAAGCTAGCCCGCTCCGCGATGAGCAGTTCTTC. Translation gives CSVEASPLRDEQFF.

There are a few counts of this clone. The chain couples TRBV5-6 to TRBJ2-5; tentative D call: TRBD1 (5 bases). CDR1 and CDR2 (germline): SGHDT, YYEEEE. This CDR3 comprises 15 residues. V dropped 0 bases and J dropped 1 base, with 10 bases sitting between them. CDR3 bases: TGTGCCAGCAGCTTGGCCACAGGCTTCCAAGAGACCCAGTACTTC. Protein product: CASSLATGFQETQYF.

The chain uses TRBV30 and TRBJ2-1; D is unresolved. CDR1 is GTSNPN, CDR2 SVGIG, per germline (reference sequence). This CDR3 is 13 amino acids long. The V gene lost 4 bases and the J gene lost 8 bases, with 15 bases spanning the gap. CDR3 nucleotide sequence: TGTGCCTGGACCCAAGCGTTTTTTTATGAGCAGTTCTTC. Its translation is CAWTQAFFYEQFF. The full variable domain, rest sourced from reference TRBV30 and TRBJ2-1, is SQTIHQWPATLVQPVGSPLSLECTVEGTSNPNLYWYRQAAGRGLQLLFYSVGIGQISSEVPQNLSASRPQDRQFILSSKKLLLSDSGFYLCAWTQAFFYEQFFGPGTRLTVL.

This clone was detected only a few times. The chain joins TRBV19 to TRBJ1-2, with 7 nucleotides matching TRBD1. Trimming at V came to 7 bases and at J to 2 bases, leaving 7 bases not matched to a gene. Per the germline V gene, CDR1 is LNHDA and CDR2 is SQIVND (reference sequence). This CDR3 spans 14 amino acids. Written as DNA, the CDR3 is TGTGCCAGTACTTCGAGGGGGCTGAACTATGGCTACACCTTC. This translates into CASTSRGLNYGYTF.

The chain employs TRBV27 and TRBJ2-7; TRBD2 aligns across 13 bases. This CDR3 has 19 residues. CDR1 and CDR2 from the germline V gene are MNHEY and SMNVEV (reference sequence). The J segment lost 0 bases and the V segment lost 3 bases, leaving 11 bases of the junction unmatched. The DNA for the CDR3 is TGTGCCAGCAGTTTTAGCGGACTAGCGGGGGCCGGGAGCTCCTACGAGCAGTACTTC. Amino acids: CASSFSGLAGAGSSYEQYF.

The chain's CDR3 is CASSLGGTGRSDTQYF. The CDR3 DNA reads as TGTGCCAGCAGTCTAGGGGGGACAGGTCGTTCAGATACGCAGTATTTT. The chain joins TRBV27 to TRBJ2-3; 8 bases fit TRBD1. From germline, CDR1 is MNHEY and CDR2 SMNVEV (reference sequence). The CDR3 is made up of 16 amino acids. With V trimmed by 5 bases and J by 4 bases, 11 bases remained unmatched.

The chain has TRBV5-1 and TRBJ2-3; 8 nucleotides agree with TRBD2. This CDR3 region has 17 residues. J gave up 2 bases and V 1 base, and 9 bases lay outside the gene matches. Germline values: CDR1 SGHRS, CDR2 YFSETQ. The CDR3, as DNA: TGCGCCAGCAGCTTGTCGGGTAGCGGGGAGCTCACAGATACGCAGTATTTT. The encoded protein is CASSLSGSGELTDTQYF.

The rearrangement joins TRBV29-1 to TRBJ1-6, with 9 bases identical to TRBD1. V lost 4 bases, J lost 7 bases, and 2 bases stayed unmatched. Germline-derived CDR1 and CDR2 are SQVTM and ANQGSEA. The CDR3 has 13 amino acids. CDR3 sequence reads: CSVAGQGNSPLHF. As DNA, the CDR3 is TGCAGCGTTGCCGGACAGGGGAATTCACCCCTCCACTTT.

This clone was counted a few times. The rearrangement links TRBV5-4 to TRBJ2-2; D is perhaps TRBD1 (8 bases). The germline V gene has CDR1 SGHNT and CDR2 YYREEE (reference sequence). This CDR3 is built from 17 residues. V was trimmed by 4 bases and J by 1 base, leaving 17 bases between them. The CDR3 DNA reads TGTGCCAGCAGCCCGGGGGGCGGGACAGGGAACACCGGGGAGCTGTTTTTT. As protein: CASSPGGGTGNTGELFF.

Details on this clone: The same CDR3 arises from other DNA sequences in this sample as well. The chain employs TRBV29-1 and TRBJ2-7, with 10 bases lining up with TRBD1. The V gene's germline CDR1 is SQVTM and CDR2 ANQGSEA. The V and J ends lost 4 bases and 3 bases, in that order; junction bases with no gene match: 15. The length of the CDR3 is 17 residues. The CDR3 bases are TGCAGCGTTGCTTTGGGACAGGGGATAGATGTCGGCTACGAGCAGTACTTC. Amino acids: CSVALGQGIDVGYEQYF.

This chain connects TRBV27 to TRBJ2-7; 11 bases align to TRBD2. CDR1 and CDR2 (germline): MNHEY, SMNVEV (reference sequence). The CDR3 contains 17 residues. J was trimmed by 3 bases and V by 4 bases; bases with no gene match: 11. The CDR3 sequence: CASSSLLYSGRGYEQYF. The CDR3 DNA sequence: TGTGCCAGCAGTTCCCTTCTTTATAGCGGGAGGGGCTACGAGCAGTACTTC.